A selection of T cell receptor beta chains follows, all from one sample in a study of blood T cells in healthy people across ages. TCRdb reanalysed the 5' RACE reads using MiXCR and keeps one entry per CDR3 protein. This sample has approximately 800,000 distinct CDR3 sequences; 30% to 45% occur once, and the top ten carry over 10%. Sample: blood. Every receptor here comes from a man aged 18 to 29 in good health. CDR3s include the opening cysteine and the closing phenylalanine or tryptophan. A D gene is named only where the DNA matches it firmly. Clone size is not always given. Where it is, it says once, few, many or a class for expanded clones.

NA NA TRBJ1-5 TRBV20-1 TGCAGTGCTAGAGATCTGTCCGGGGGTCAGCCCCAGCATTTT CSARDLSGGQPQHF
NA TRBD2 TRBJ2-5 TRBV12-3/TRBV12-4 TGTGCCAGCAGTGATCCCGGGGGGATCCAAGAGACCCAGTACTTC CASSDPGGIQETQYF
many NA TRBJ2-6 TRBV27 TGTGCCAGCAACAGTCCCGCGAGTGGGGCCAACGTCCTGACTTTC CASNSPASGANVLTF
few TRBD2 TRBJ2-3 TRBV6-5 TGTGCCAGCAGTTACTCTGGCGGGGGGGCCGGAGATACGCAGTATTTT CASSYSGGGAGDTQYF
few NA TRBJ2-2 TRBV3-1 TGTGCCAGCAGCCTACCGGGGCCCTCGAACACCGGGGAGCTGTTTTTT CASSLPGPSNTGELFF
many NA TRBJ2-3 TRBV5-4 TGTGCCAGCAGCTTGGGGGGGTCTCGAGGCACAGATACGCAGTATTTT CASSLGGSRGTDTQYF
NA TRBD1 TRBJ2-2 TRBV9 TGTGTCAGCAGCCCGGGACAGATCACCGGGGAGCTGTTTTTT CVSSPGQITGELFF
many NA TRBJ1-6 TRBV20-1 TGCAGTGCTACGTCGGAACTCTATAATTCACCCCTCCACTTT CSATSELYNSPLHF
NA NA TRBJ1-2 TRBV18 TGTGCCAGCTCACCCGGGGAACCTAGCCATGGCTACACCTTC CASSPGEPSHGYTF
few NA TRBJ1-2 TRBV20-1 TGCAGTGCTAGAGTGGGGGATTTCACCTATGGCTACACCTTC CSARVGDFTYGYTF
NA TRBD2 TRBJ2-5 TRBV7-2 TGTGCCAGCAGCCTCGGACTAGCGGGCTACAATGAGCAGTACTTC CASSLGLAGYNEQYF
few TRBD1 TRBJ2-7 TRBV6-5 TGTGCCAGCAGTGATACAGGGGGCGAGCAGTACTTC CASSDTGGEQYF
NA NA TRBJ2-2 TRBV7-3 TGTGCCAGCAGCTTCGTCGGGGGAAGAGATACCGGGGAGCTGTTTTTT CASSFVGGRDTGELFF
NA TRBD2 TRBJ2-7 TRBV5-6 TGTGCCAGCAGCTTGGTTAAGCTAGCGGGGACCTACAATGAGCAGTACTTC CASSLVKLAGTYNEQYF
NA NA TRBJ1-2 TRBV7-2 TGTGCCAGCAGCCCGTCGGACATCCGAGGTTATGGCTACACCTTC CASSPSDIRGYGYTF
NA TRBD2 TRBJ2-1 TRBV5-1 TGCGCCAGCAGCCCCCAGACTAGCTCCATCCCCAATGAGCAGTTCTTC CASSPQTSSIPNEQFF
NA TRBD2 TRBJ2-5 TRBV7-9 TGTGCCAGCAGCTTAGGACTAGCAGAAGAGGCCCAGTACTTC CASSLGLAEEAQYF
NA NA TRBJ2-3 TRBV20-1 TGCAGTGCTAGAGATGTTGGGGGCGCAAATACGCAGTATTTT CSARDVGGANTQYF
many NA TRBJ2-7 TRBV7-2 TGTGCCAGCAGCCCGTACCAGGGGGAGCAGTACTTC CASSPYQGEQYF
few TRBD2 TRBJ2-3 TRBV27 TGTGCCAGCAGCCTAATGACTAGCGGGGGCACAGATACGCAGTATTTT CASSLMTSGGTDTQYF
once NA TRBJ1-5 TRBV20-1 TGCAGTGCTTGGGACGGGTATAACAATCAGCCCCAGCATTTT CSAWDGYNNQPQHF
NA NA TRBJ2-6 TRBV12-3/TRBV12-4 TGTGCCAGCAGTAGGGGCTTCTCTGGGGCCAACGTCCTGACTTTC CASSRGFSGANVLTF
NA NA TRBJ2-7 TRBV20-1 TGCAGTGCTAGACAGGCGGGGCCCTACGAGCAGTACTTC CSARQAGPYEQYF
NA NA TRBJ2-6 TRBV7-2 TGTGCCAGCAGCCGGGTCCCCTCTGGGGCCAACGTCCTGACTTTC CASSRVPSGANVLTF
many TRBD1 TRBJ1-2 TRBV12-3/TRBV12-4 TGTGCCAGCAGTCTCGGACAGGGGGTGGGTGGCTACACCTTC CASSLGQGVGGYTF
many NA TRBJ2-3 TRBV7-2 TGTGCCAGCAGCTGGTTTGGAGATACGCAGTATTTT CASSWFGDTQYF
few NA TRBJ2-7 TRBV5-5 TGTGCCAGCAGCCGCCGTTCCTACGAGCAGTACTTC CASSRRSYEQYF
few TRBD1 TRBJ1-2 TRBV2 TGTGCCAGCAGGACAGGGGTTGGCTACACCTTC CASRTGVGYTF
few NA TRBJ2-2 TRBV4-3 TGCGCCAGCAGCCAAGGAATAAACACCGGGGAGCTGTTTTTT CASSQGINTGELFF
NA TRBD1 TRBJ1-5 TRBV6-5 TGTGCCAGCAGGTTTACATCAGGGGGTGATCAGCCCCAGCATTTT CASRFTSGGDQPQHF
NA TRBD1 TRBJ1-6 TRBV27 TGTGCCAGCAGTTTATCGGCCGAACGACGGACAGGGAGTTCACCCCTCCACTTT CASSLSAERRTGSSPLHF
many NA TRBJ1-2 TRBV29-1 TGCAGCGTTGTTTGGGGCCTCAATGATGGCTACACCTTC CSVVWGLNDGYTF
few TRBD1 TRBJ2-7 TRBV12-5 TGTGCTAGTGGTTTATCCGACAGGGGCTCCTACGAGCAGTACTTC CASGLSDRGSYEQYF
NA TRBD1 TRBJ2-3 TRBV7-2 TGTGCCAGCAGCGACCCGGGACAGGGGATGCCCACCCTTACAGATACGCAGTATTTT CASSDPGQGMPTLTDTQYF
few NA TRBJ2-2 TRBV7-2 TGTGCCAGCAGCTCGGACAACCCGAACACCGGGGAGCTGTTTTTT CASSSDNPNTGELFF
few TRBD1 TRBJ1-1 TRBV4-3 TGCGCCAGCAGCCAAGATGGACAGGTTAACACTGAAGCTTTCTTT CASSQDGQVNTEAFF
NA NA TRBJ1-2 TRBV7-9 TGTGCCAGCAGCTTCCCTGAGCGGGTGTCTGGCTACACCTTC CASSFPERVSGYTF
NA NA TRBJ2-1 TRBV6-1 TGTGCCAGTACCCCAAGGGGCCCTCCCCTCGATGAGCAGTTCTTC CASTPRGPPLDEQFF
NA TRBD1 TRBJ1-1 TRBV10-3 TGTGCCATCAGTGAGATGGCAGGGGGGGAGGACACTGAAGCTTTCTTT CAISEMAGGEDTEAFF
NA TRBD1 TRBJ2-7 TRBV9 TGTGCCAGCAGCTCGACAGGGTTTCCCTACGAGCAGTACTTC CASSSTGFPYEQYF
NA TRBD2 TRBJ2-1 TRBV7-9 TGTGCCAGCAGTACTAGCGGGGGGGCCAGCTACAATGAGCAGTTCTTC CASSTSGGASYNEQFF
NA NA TRBJ1-5 TRBV2 TGTGCCAGCAGGTTCCAGGCTTCGAATCAGCCCCAGCATTTT CASRFQASNQPQHF
few NA TRBJ2-1 TRBV7-2 TGTGCCAGCACCCCCAATTCTGGGGTCTCCTACAATGAGCAGTTCTTC CASTPNSGVSYNEQFF
few TRBD1 TRBJ1-5 TRBV5-1 TGCGCCAGCAGCTTGGGGACAGGGGGTTTGGGCAATCAGCCCCAGCATTTT CASSLGTGGLGNQPQHF
few NA TRBJ2-3 TRBV5-1 TGCGCCAGCAGCTTGGCCACGGACACGGTGGGGGATACGCAGTATTTT CASSLATDTVGDTQYF
NA NA TRBJ1-1 TRBV14 TGTGCCAGCGGCAACTGGGAGGACACTGAAGCTTTCTTT CASGNWEDTEAFF
many NA TRBJ2-5 TRBV11-2 TGTGCCAGCTCTGTCGAACAGGCCTTTGGAGAGACCCAGTACTTC CASSVEQAFGETQYF
many NA TRBJ1-2 TRBV4-1 TGCGCCAGCAGCCAAAAGGCACCTGAGGACTATGGCTACACCTTC CASSQKAPEDYGYTF
many NA TRBJ2-5 TRBV4-3 TGCGCCAGCAGCCAAGATCGAGGTGGAGAGACCCAGTACTTC CASSQDRGGETQYF
few NA TRBJ2-4 TRBV7-2 TGTGCCAGCAGCGAGGGGCAGATTCAGTACTTC CASSEGQIQYF
few NA TRBJ2-2 TRBV4-3 TGCGCCAGCAGCCAAGATCCGGCTAGCGTCGGGGAGCTGTTTTTT CASSQDPASVGELFF
NA NA TRBJ2-1 TRBV11-1 TGTGCCAGCAGATACGCCCGGGGGCGATCCTACAATGAGCAGTTCTTC CASRYARGRSYNEQFF